Listed below are T cell receptor beta chains from one sample, sequenced in a study of blood T cell repertoires in COVID-19. The protocol was immunoSEQ multiplex PCR, while the TCRdb copy is restricted to in-frame clones and leaves out a portion. The sample has 110,000 to 150,000 clones, approximately 82% seen once. The sequenced sample consisted of peripheral blood. These receptors came from a human donor in a cohort sampled during active COVID-19. Each CDR3 is given without its conserved first and last residue. A D gene is named only where the DNA matches it firmly.

D | J | V | CDR3
- | TRBJ1-5 | TRBV6-5 | ASSGGGVSNQPQH
TRBD1 | TRBJ2-2 | TRBV4-1 | ASSQVGTADTGELF
- | TRBJ2-7 | TRBV10-3 | AISEAQGQGKDEQY
- | TRBJ1-2 | TRBV29-1 | SVLGGAEGYT
TRBD1 | TRBJ1-2 | TRBV7-2 | ASSLQGAYYGYT
- | TRBJ1-1 | TRBV29-1 | SVWTYEAF
TRBD1 | TRBJ2-1 | TRBV5-4 | ASSLGQGRSLSSYNEQF
TRBD2 | TRBJ2-3 | TRBV6-6 | ASSYAGGTDTQY
TRBD1 | TRBJ1-1 | TRBV30 | AWNRDSRLGTEAF
- | TRBJ2-1 | TRBV11-2 | ASSLVPGSYNEQF
TRBD2 | TRBJ2-5 | TRBV14 | ASSQAGLAGAETQY
- | TRBJ2-3 | TRBV7-3 | ASSPLGGDTQY
TRBD1 | TRBJ1-1 | TRBV3-1/TRBV3-2 | ASRPAGGAGEAF
- | TRBJ2-2 | TRBV2 | ASKKTGSNTGELF
TRBD1 | TRBJ1-2 | TRBV27 | ASSLSGTGGGYT
- | TRBJ2-7 | TRBV27 | ASSLGGTGSYEQY
TRBD1 | TRBJ1-5 | TRBV5-6 | ASSSDRRNQPQH
TRBD2 | TRBJ2-7 | TRBV20-1 | SASGGRKDEQY
- | TRBJ2-7 | TRBV4-1 | ASSQEGRGAGEQY
- | TRBJ1-2 | TRBV28 | ASSLRTANNYGYT
- | TRBJ2-5 | TRBV15 | ATSSLGPQETQY
TRBD2 | TRBJ2-2 | TRBV3-1/TRBV3-2 | ASSLTSGRNTGELF
TRBD2 | TRBJ2-3 | TRBV19 | ASTEGGADTQY
TRBD1 | TRBJ1-5 | TRBV6-6 | ASSNSPGQTQPQH
- | TRBJ1-6 | TRBV3-1/TRBV3-2 | ASSQEGGGNSPLH
TRBD1 | TRBJ1-1 | TRBV7-3 | ASSLSGQGVTEAF
- | TRBJ2-7 | TRBV7-3 | ASSPSGSYEQY
- | TRBJ1-1 | TRBV19 | APTAGGRVITEAF
TRBD2 | TRBJ2-3 | TRBV29-1 | SVCPSGSTDTQY
TRBD2 | TRBJ2-2 | TRBV6-6 | ASTLLGTSSGELF
TRBD1 | TRBJ2-3 | TRBV7-8 | ASSGTGGTDTQY